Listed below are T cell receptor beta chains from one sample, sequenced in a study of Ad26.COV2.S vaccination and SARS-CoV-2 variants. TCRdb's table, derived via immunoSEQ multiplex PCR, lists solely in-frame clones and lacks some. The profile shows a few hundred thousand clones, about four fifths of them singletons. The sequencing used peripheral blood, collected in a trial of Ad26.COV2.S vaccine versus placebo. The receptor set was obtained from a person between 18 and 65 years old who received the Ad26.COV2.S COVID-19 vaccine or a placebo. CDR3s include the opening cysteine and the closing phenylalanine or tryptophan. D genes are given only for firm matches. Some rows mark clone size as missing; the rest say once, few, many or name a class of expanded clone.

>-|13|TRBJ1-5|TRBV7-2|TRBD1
TGTGCCAGCAGCTTAACGACAGGGCGGCCCCAGCATTTT
CASSLTTGRPQHF
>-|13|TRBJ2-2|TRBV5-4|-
TGTGCCAGCAGCTGGGGATCCACCGGGGAGCTGTTTTTT
CASSWGSTGELFF
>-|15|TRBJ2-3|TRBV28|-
TGTGCCAGCAGTTCCCACGGCGGGGTCGCAGATACGCAGTATTTT
CASSSHGGVADTQYF
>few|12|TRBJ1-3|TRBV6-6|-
TGTGCCAGCAGTTACGCCGAGGGCACCATATATTTT
CASSYAEGTIYF
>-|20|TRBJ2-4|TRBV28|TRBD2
TGTGCCAGCAGTTCCCCGGGAGCGGGAGGACTCACGACCCCCAAAAACATTCAGTACTTC
CASSSPGAGGLTTPKNIQYF
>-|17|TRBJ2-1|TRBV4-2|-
TGTGCCAGCAGCCCCGGTCTGGGGGGGCGTCAGAACAATGAGCAGTTCTTC
CASSPGLGGRQNNEQFF
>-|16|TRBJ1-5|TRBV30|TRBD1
TGTGCCTGGAGTGTCCGGGACAGGGGACCAAATCAGCCCCAGCATTTT
CAWSVRDRGPNQPQHF
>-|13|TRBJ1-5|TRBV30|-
TGTGCCTGGAGTGTAGGCGAGACTCAGCCCCAGCATTTT
CAWSVGETQPQHF
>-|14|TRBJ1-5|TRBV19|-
TGTGCCAGTAGTAGGGTTTCGACAAGCCAGCCCCAGCATTTT
CASSRVSTSQPQHF
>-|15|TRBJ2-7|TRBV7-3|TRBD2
TGTGCCAGCAGCTTAAGAGCGGGAGGCTCCTACGAGCAGTACTTC
CASSLRAGGSYEQYF
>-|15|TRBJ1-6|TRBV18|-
TGTGCCAGCTCATTGCAGGGCACCTATAATTCACCCCTCCACTTT
CASSLQGTYNSPLHF
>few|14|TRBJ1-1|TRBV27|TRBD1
TGTGCCAGCAGTACCAGAACAGGGGGTTTTGAAGCTTTCTTT
CASSTRTGGFEAFF
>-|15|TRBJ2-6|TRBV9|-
TGTGCCAGCAGCGCTCAGGGGACTGGGGCCAACGTCCTGACTTTC
CASSAQGTGANVLTF
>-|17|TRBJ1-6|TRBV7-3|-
TGTGCCAGCAGCTTAACCGGGACTAGCACCTATAATTCACCCCTCCACTTT
CASSLTGTSTYNSPLHF
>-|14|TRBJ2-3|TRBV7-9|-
TGTGCCAGCAGCCCATGGCTGCGGGGAGATACGCAGTATTTT
CASSPWLRGDTQYF
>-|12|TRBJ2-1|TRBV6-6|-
TGTGCCAGCAGTCCCGCCCCTTGGGAGCAGTTCTTC
CASSPAPWEQFF
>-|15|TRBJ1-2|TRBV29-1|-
TGCAGCGTCAGGAGATCCTCGGAGGGGGACAATGGCTACACCTTC
CSVRRSSEGDNGYTF
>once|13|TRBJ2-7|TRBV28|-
TGTGCCAGCCTCCCCGGATCCCGGTACGAGCAGTACTTC
CASLPGSRYEQYF
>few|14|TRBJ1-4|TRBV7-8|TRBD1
TGTGCCAGCAGCCTCTCAGGGGGCGCGGTAAAACTGTTTTTT
CASSLSGGAVKLFF
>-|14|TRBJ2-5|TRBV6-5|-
TGTGCCAGCAGGCCGGGACTGTACCAAGAGACCCAGTACTTC
CASRPGLYQETQYF
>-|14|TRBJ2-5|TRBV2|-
TGTGCCAGCAGTGGCCGGCGTCTACAAGAGACCCAGTACTTC
CASSGRRLQETQYF
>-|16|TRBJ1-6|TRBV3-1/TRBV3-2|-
TGTGCCAGCAGTTCCAGACAGGTGGGTTATAATTCACCCCTCCACTTT
CASSSRQVGYNSPLHF
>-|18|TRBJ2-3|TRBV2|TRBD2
TGTGCCAGCAGTGAGCATGTGTTAGCGGGAGACTCCACAGATACGCAGTATTTT
CASSEHVLAGDSTDTQYF
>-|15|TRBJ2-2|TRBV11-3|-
TGTGCCAGCAGCCCCCGGGTAGGGGTTGCCGGGGAGCTGTTTTTT
CASSPRVGVAGELFF
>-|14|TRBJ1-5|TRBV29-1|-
TGCAGCGCACGACTTGGCGATGGCAATCAGCCCCAGCATTTT
CSARLGDGNQPQHF
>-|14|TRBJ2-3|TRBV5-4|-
TGTGCCAGCAGCTTGTCGGCAGGTGAAGATACGCAGTATTTT
CASSLSAGEDTQYF
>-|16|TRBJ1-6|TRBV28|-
TGTGCCAGCAGTTTACGGGGGAAGGGGACGAGCTCACCCCTCCACTTT
CASSLRGKGTSSPLHF
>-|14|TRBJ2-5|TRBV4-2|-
TGTGCCAGCAGCCCAGGGACACGCGAAGAGACCCAGTACTTC
CASSPGTREETQYF
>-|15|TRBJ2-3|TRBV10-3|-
TGTGCCATCAGTGAGTCTTCCCACCTCCGGGATACGCAGTATTTT
CAISESSHLRDTQYF
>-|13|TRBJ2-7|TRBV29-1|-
TGCAGCGTACTGACACTTTTCTCCTACGAGCAGTACTTC
CSVLTLFSYEQYF
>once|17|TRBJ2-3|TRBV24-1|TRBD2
TGTGCCACCAGTGATTCGACTAGCGGGGGGGCCAGGCATACGCAGTATTTT
CATSDSTSGGARHTQYF
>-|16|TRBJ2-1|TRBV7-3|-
TGTGCCAGCAGCTCACGGGCAGGGAGCTCCTACAATGAGCAGTTCTTC
CASSSRAGSSYNEQFF
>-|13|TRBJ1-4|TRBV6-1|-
TGTGCCAGCAGTGAAGCGAATGATGAAAAACTGTTTTTT
CASSEANDEKLFF
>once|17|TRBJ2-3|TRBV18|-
TGTGCCAGCTCACCATCTCCGGGACAAGGATTCACAGATACGCAGTATTTT
CASSPSPGQGFTDTQYF